This T cell receptor (beta chain) was retrieved from a study of beta chain features in type 1 diabetes. General study points: Naive, central memory and Treg TCRB repertoires seemed to resemble each other more closely in patients than they did in healthy donors.

The V and J ends lost 4 bases and 0 bases, in that order; junction bases with no gene match: 5. Germline-derived CDR1 and CDR2 are LGHNT and FRNRAP. CDR3 length: 16 amino acids. Expressed TCRB transcripts were sequenced, since all the RNA that had been isolated was reverse transcribed. Stem cell-like memory T cell samples yielded about a million reads on average. TCRdb's table, derived via immunoSEQ multiplex PCR, lists solely in-frame clones and lacks some. The sample records approximately 40,000 clones, roughly 50% being singletons. In the case of this clone: The antigen remains undetermined.

Sample: stem cell memory CD4+ T cells from blood. The chain links TRBV12-5 to TRBJ2-3; 9 nucleotides match TRBD2. The clonotype comes from a woman in her 30s in good health. The CDR3: CASGSGLAPSTDTQYF. DNA for the CDR3: TGTGCTAGTGGTTCGGGACTAGCCCCTAGCACAGATACGCAGTATTTT.